The clone carrying this TCR beta chain was seen once. The target antigen is unknown. Repertoires were generated with immunoSEQ multiplex PCR, while TCRdb's copy carries only in-frame clones and drops some. The sample yields approximately 100,000 clones, roughly 91% seen once. This entry is derived from a study of PD-1 blockade in classical Hodgkin lymphoma. Study-wide findings and caveats: Patients starting nivolumab under 1 year after ASCT were excluded. Partial responders and progressors had significantly lower baseline TCR diversity. In CD4+ cells, TCR diversity went up significantly by C4D1, but in CD8+ cells it did not.

After autologous stem cell transplantation all patients relapsed, and prior brentuximab vedotin exposure differed between cohorts. The best responses consisted of complete response, partial response or progressive disease. The clonotype comes from a human donor with classical Hodgkin lymphoma. This specimen was peripheral blood mononuclear cells (PBMCs), taken before the second cycle of nivolumab.

For the CDR3, the DNA is TGCGCCAGCAGCCAAGATGGGGGCGACGAAAAACTGTTTTTT. Protein sequence: CASSQDGGDEKLFF. J is TRBJ1-4 and V is TRBV4-3; maybe TRBD1 (6 bases). The ends were cut back, 0 bases at V and 8 bases at J, with 10 bases in the middle. This CDR3 is built from 14 residues. Germline V gene data show CDR1 as LGHNA and CDR2 as YSLEER.